These 5 T cell receptor beta chains originate from one sample sequenced in a study of T cells in lung cancer brain metastases. Generated by immunoSEQ multiplex PCR, the TCRdb table keeps only in-frame clones and is missing some. The top ten hold around 6.4% of the sample, which has some 5,000 clones, around 84% seen once. Sequenced material: tumor tissue from a brain metastasis. These receptors were obtained from a man aged 45-65 years with non-small cell lung cancer that had spread to the brain.

The rearrangement links TRBV7-9 to TRBJ1-2; D call uncertain. Germline V gene data show CDR1 as SEHNR and CDR2 as FQNEAQ (reference sequence). V dropped 3 bases and J dropped 4 bases, with 9 bases sitting between them. The CDR3 consists of 13 residues. The CDR3 region is CASSLARAYGYTF. The CDR3 coding sequence is TGTGCCAGCAGCTTGGCGAGGGCCTATGGCTACACCTTC.

The chain carries TRBV13 and TRBJ2-7; weak D call: TRBD1 (6 bases). Germline CDR1 is PRHDT and CDR2 is FYEKMQ (reference sequence). The CDR3 has 13 residues. Trimming removed 5 bases from V and 3 bases from J, with 11 bases in between. In nucleotides, the CDR3 is TGTGCCAGCAGCCTAAGACAGGACTACGAGCAGTACTTC. It yields the protein CASSLRQDYEQYF.

The V and J genes are TRBV7-9 and TRBJ2-7, with a tentative D call TRBD2 (5 bases). The length of the CDR3 is 14 residues. CDR1 is SEHNR, CDR2 FQNEAQ, per germline (reference sequence). V gave up 3 bases and J gave up 0 bases, with 9 bases separating them. Written as DNA, the CDR3 is TGTGCCAGCAGCTTCCGGGGTAGCTCCTACGAGCAGTACTTC. It codes for CASSFRGSSYEQYF. The full variable domain, completed using reference TRBV7-9 and TRBJ2-7, is DTGVSQNPRHKITKRGQNVTFRCDPISEHNRLYWYRQTLGQGPEFLTYFQNEAQLEKSRLLSDRFSAERPKGSFSTLEIQRTEQGDSAMYLCASSFRGSSYEQYFGPGTRLTVT.

The chain recombines TRBV6-5 with TRBJ2-6; tentatively, D is TRBD1 (5 bases). Germline V CDR1 and CDR2: MNHEY, SVGAGI. CDR3 length: 16 residues. V lost 4 bases and J 0 bases, leaving 10 bases between the germline ends. The CDR3 DNA reads as TGTGCCAGCAGTTGGACAACCTCCTCTGGGGCCAACGTCCTGACTTTC. As protein: CASSWTTSSGANVLTF.

This clone was seen just once. This chain joins TRBV27 and TRBJ2-2, with D possibly matching TRBD1 (6 bases). The germline V gene encodes CDR1 MNHEY and CDR2 SMNVEV (reference sequence). Trimming took 1 base from V and 6 from J, leaving 6 bases between them. The CDR3 runs 13 residues. The CDR3 DNA follows: TGTGCCAGCAGTTTATGGGGGCCCGGGGAGCTGTTTTTT. Its protein product is CASSLWGPGELFF.